This entry describes one T cell receptor beta chain. The antigen it recognizes is unknown. Within one base of it there is no much larger clone, and no base qualities were kept. This sample stems from a study of blood T cell repertoires in COVID-19 (dated by TCRdb to the early 2020s). Turning to the overall study: Samples from collaborators originated in the United States, Italy and Spain and spanned both the acute and convalescent phases of COVID-19. The material from the prospective study consisted of cDNA or gDNA derived from T cells, B-cell-depleted T cells, or PBMCs. The dataset comprised deeply sampled blood TCRbeta repertoires from subjects exposed to, actively infected with, or recovered from COVID-19. The repertoires were made available in a free public database intended to serve as a resource for research on the immune response to SARS-CoV-2. Samples came from the ongoing ImmuneRACE study (first 160 participants) plus 1,254 subjects from 6 global collaborators. The sample metadata nearly always contained a de-identified subject ID, COVID-19 status, age in years and sex. Where available, HLA class I and class II types were obtained from metadata supplied by the sample provider rather than from assay-based typing.

Whole blood was collected in K2EDTA tubes by collaborating institutions according to the institutions' own protocols. Collaborator samples were shipped for TCRbeta analysis as frozen whole blood, isolated PBMCs, or DNA extracted from either sample type. CDR3 length: 13 amino acids, cysteine to phenylalanine. The only DNA kept is the CDR3, 39 bases in frame from the first base. The germline V gene gives CDR1 as KGHDR and CDR2 as SFDVKD. V was cut back by 3 bases and J by 7 bases, leaving a gap of 10 bases between them. Beyond this particular receptor, the publication reports: Clinical and demographic metadata were provided uncurated, with the amount varying by source and participant.

The immunoSEQ Assay, a bias-controlled multiplex PCR, was used to amplify TCRbeta CDR3 regions from genomic DNA. Turning to the authors' computational methods: The number of nucleated cells in each sample was estimated by amplification of reference gene primers within the assay. To quantify the absolute abundance of each unique TCRbeta CDR3 rearrangement, sequence reads were collapsed and filtered. For each sample, productive Simpson clonality was calculated as the square root of Simpson's diversity index over productive rearrangements. TCRdb's version of the immuneACCESS table is confined to in-frame rearrangements and falls short of the full clone set. An unresolved V gene accounts for under half of the shortfall where checked; the remainder is of unknown origin. That table furnishes V, J and clone size, whereas the DNA furnished D and trimming. The sample contains around 64,000 clones, approximately 85% of them found a single time. The ten largest clones add up to roughly 12% of the sample.

The source of this sequence is a human donor in a cohort sampled during active COVID-19. The chain couples TRBV24-1 to TRBJ2-3; TRBD2 is perhaps the D gene, given 6 matching bases. Specimen: peripheral blood. The bases read TGTGCCACCAGTGATCCGGGACTTCATACGCAGTATTTT. Protein translation: CATSDPGLHTQYF.